Shown below are 15 T cell receptor beta chains from a single sample sequenced in a study of T cell responses to AZD1222 COVID-19 vaccine. Using immunoSEQ multiplex PCR, the repertoire was profiled, and TCRdb retains in-frame clones only, with some absent. The table records 83,000 or so clones, around nine tenths of them present only once. The starting material was peripheral blood, obtained on day 0 of MenACWY control vaccination. These receptors came from an adult in good health.

CDR3 in DNA: TGCGCCAGCGGGACAGGGTGGGATGAGCAGTTCTTC. It specifies CASGTGWDEQFF. The V and J genes are TRBV5-1 and TRBJ2-1, with 9 bases that match TRBD1. Losses at the gene ends were 7 bases for V and 8 bases for J; bases not matched to a gene: 4. The CDR3 runs 12 residues. CDR1 is SGHRS, CDR2 YFSETQ, per germline.

Turning to this clone: Other DNA variants within this sample encode the same CDR3. The chain has TRBV27 and TRBJ1-5; D gene ambiguous. V lost 3 bases to trimming and J lost 5 bases, with 5 bases between them. The CDR3 length is 12 residues. Germline V gives CDR1 MNHEY, CDR2 SMNVEV (reference sequence). CDR3 sequence: CASSFPDQPQHF. CDR3 coding DNA: TGTGCCAGCAGTTTCCCTGATCAGCCCCAGCATTTT.

The CDR3 coding sequence is TGTGCCAGCAGTCCCCGGGACAGGGAGGGTCGGGATACGCAGTATTTT. The encoded protein is CASSPRDREGRDTQYF. This chain links TRBV27 with TRBJ2-3; 9 nucleotides agree with TRBD1. Germline CDR1 and CDR2: MNHEY and SMNVEV (reference sequence). V shed 5 bases, J shed 6 bases, and the junction held 12 bases outside the gene matches. The CDR3 is 16 residues long.

The V and J genes are TRBV20-1 and TRBJ2-1, with 9 positions matching TRBD2. After removal of 7 bases from V and 9 bases from J, the junction contained 4 bases not matched to a gene. The length of the CDR3 is 11 residues. CDR1 and CDR2 (germline): DFQATT, SNEGSKA (reference sequence). The chain's CDR3 is CSVLAGPEQFF. CDR3 nucleotides: TGCAGTGTACTAGCGGGTCCTGAGCAGTTCTTC.

The rearrangement uses TRBV18 and TRBJ2-4, with D perhaps assigned TRBD1 or TRBD2 (5 bases each). Trimming stripped 2 bases from V and 1 base from J, with 12 bases between. The CDR3 has 16 amino acids. Germline V gives CDR1 KGHSH, CDR2 LQKENI. CDR3: CASSPEVWDAKNIQYF. The CDR3 nucleotides are TGTGCCAGCTCACCAGAGGTGTGGGACGCCAAAAACATTCAGTACTTC.

The V and J genes are TRBV28 and TRBJ2-7, with D possibly being TRBD1 or TRBD2 (5 bases each). V lost 6 bases and J 7 bases, leaving 19 bases between the germline ends. Germline loops: CDR1 MDHEN, CDR2 SYDVKM. CDR3 length: 14 residues. This CDR3 reads CASSTGPSAREQYF. The CDR3 nucleotides are TGTGCCAGCAGCACGGGACCGAGCGCAAGGGAGCAGTACTTC.

V is TRBV3-1 (or the pseudogene TRBV3-2) and J is TRBJ1-1, with a possible D match to TRBD1 (5 bases). CDR1 LGHDT and CDR2 YNNKEL come from the germline V gene (reference sequence). The CDR3 runs to 14 residues. V was clipped by 5 bases and J by 4 bases, with 14 bases between them. DNA for the CDR3: TGTGCCAGCAGCTCCCGGGGGGTCGGCACTGAAGCTTTCTTT. Its protein product is CASSSRGVGTEAFF.

V gene TRBV30 combines with J gene TRBJ2-3; D perhaps matches TRBD2 (5 bases). V lost 1 base to trimming and J lost 3 bases, with 14 bases between them. Germline CDR1 GTSNPN, CDR2 SVGIG (reference sequence). The CDR3 spans 15 residues. CDR3 DNA: TGTGCCTGGAGTGGGCTCAATGGGGAGACAGATACGCAGTATTTT. It codes for CAWSGLNGETDTQYF.

The gene calls are TRBV4-3 and TRBJ2-1, with D possibly called TRBD1 or TRBD2 (5 bases each). CDR3 length equals 11 residues. Germline loops: CDR1 LGHNA, CDR2 YSLEER. Trimming left V 4 bases short and J 9 bases short, with 7 bases between. The CDR3 DNA follows: TGCGCCAGCAGCCTGAGGGGTGAGCAGTTCTTC. Translating it yields CASSLRGEQFF.

The count of this clone is one. This rearrangement joins TRBV29-1 to TRBJ2-3, with a tentative D call TRBD1 (6 bases). CDR1 is SQVTM, CDR2 ANQGSEA, per germline. V lost 7 bases and J lost 4, with 15 bases in between. The CDR3 covers 13 residues. The CDR3 reads CSGVRGGADTQYF. DNA for the CDR3: TGCAGCGGTGTCAGGGGTGGCGCAGATACGCAGTATTTT.

The CDR3 protein is CASTTNRGRREPQHF. The DNA for the CDR3 is TGTGCCAGTACAACGAACAGGGGGCGGCGGGAGCCCCAGCATTTT. The V and J genes are TRBV19 and TRBJ1-5, with 9 bases identical to TRBD1. CDR3 length: 15 residues. J gave up 8 bases and V 7 bases, and 12 bases lay outside the gene matches. Per germline, CDR1 LNHDA and CDR2 SQIVND (reference sequence). Variable domain in full (rest from reference TRBV19 and TRBJ1-5): DGGITQSPKYLFRKEGQNVTLSCEQNLNHDAMYWYRQDPGQGLRLIYYSQIVNDFQKGDIAEGYSVSREKKESFPLTVTSAQKNPTAFYLCASTTNRGRREPQHFGDGTRLSIL.

The chain is built from TRBV7-2 and TRBJ1-1, with D uncertain. Trimming removed 4 bases at V and 4 bases at J, with 13 bases between. Germline CDR1 is SGHTA and CDR2 is FQGNSA. The CDR3 contains 14 residues. The CDR3 nucleotides are TGTGCCAGCAGCTCCTGGGAGGGCCGCACTGAAGCTTTCTTT. Protein product: CASSSWEGRTEAFF.

V gene TRBV7-9 combines with J gene TRBJ2-4; D possibly corresponds to TRBD2 (6 bases). This CDR3 is 15 amino acids long. Germline values: CDR1 SEHNR, CDR2 FQNEAQ (reference sequence). V was shortened by 3 bases and J by 4 bases, with 13 bases between the two germline ends. This chain's CDR3 is CASSFLGLNKNIQYF. DNA of the CDR3: TGTGCCAGCAGCTTTTTGGGACTCAATAAAAACATTCAGTACTTC.

This clone was recorded once. The CDR3 DNA is TGTGCCAGCAGCCCATACTCCACAGGGGACAGAGAGACCCAGTACTTC. Protein product: CASSPYSTGDRETQYF. The chain recombines TRBV3-1 (or the pseudogene TRBV3-2) with TRBJ2-5, with 7 bases lining up with TRBD1. Germline-derived CDR1 and CDR2 are LGHDT and YNNKEL (reference sequence). The CDR3 has 16 amino acids. J gave up 4 bases and V 4 bases, and 12 bases lay outside the gene matches.

This chain links TRBV5-1 with TRBJ2-5; D is unclear. V was pared by 0 bases and J by 5 bases, with 8 bases between. Looked up from germline, CDR1 is SGHRS and CDR2 is YFSETQ. The CDR3 has 13 amino acids. The DNA for the CDR3 is TGCGCCAGCAGCTTGGTTGCAGTGGAGACCCAGTACTTC. Translation gives CASSLVAVETQYF.